This TCR beta chain was obtained from a study of T cells after posttransplantation cyclophosphamide. Assay used: immunoSEQ multiplex PCR; TCRdb lists only in-frame clones, some missing. The sample offers 40,000 to 60,000 clones and no singletons, the top ten holding 2% to 2.5%. After removal of 1 base from V and 15 bases from J, the junction contained 11 bases not matched to a gene. The CDR3 length is 14 residues. Germline values: CDR1 SGHAT, CDR2 FQNNGV. This clone appeared many times. Sequencing was carried out using PBMCs. This sequence joins TRBV11-2 and TRBJ2-1; 8 bases align to TRBD2. The TCR originated in a man aged 40-49 years in good health, CMV-negative, and a related stem cell transplant donor. CDR3 bases: TGTGCCAGCAGCTTAGCTGTTTCGGGAGGGTATACGTTCTTC. Amino acids: CASSLAVSGGYTFF. Full variable domain (missing parts from reference TRBV11-2 and TRBJ2-1): EAGVAQSPRYKIIEKRQSVAFWCNPISGHATLYWYQQILGQGPKLLIQFQNNGVVDDSQLPKDRFSAERLKGVDSTLKIQPAKLEDSAVYLCASSLAVSGGYTFFGPGTRLTVL.